The 11 T cell receptor beta chains below all came from one sample that was sequenced in a study of blood T cells in healthy people across ages. Sample-barcoded 5' priming and a J-beta primer mix drove a second PCR of roughly 6 to 12 cycles. TCRdb ran MiXCR on the 5' RACE reads and lists one entry per CDR3 protein. The data show around 1,000,000 distinct CDR3 sequences, roughly 24% seen once. The same specimen was also included in a second study, on T cells of mothers and their children.

The sequencing sample was made of blood. The receptor source for this set is a girl aged 2 to 10 in good health.

This clonotype was seen a handful of times. The CDR3 protein is CASITSGSTDTQYF. CDR3 sequence (DNA): TGTGCCAGTATCACTAGCGGGAGTACAGATACGCAGTATTTT. The chain has TRBV12-3 or TRBV12-4 and TRBJ2-3, with 11 bases fitting TRBD2. Trimming removed 9 bases from V and 3 bases from J; junction bases left unmatched: 5. The length of the CDR3 is 14 residues.

There are a few counts of this clonotype. The J gene is TRBJ2-4, the V gene TRBV9; 9 nucleotides match TRBD1. Germline V gene data show CDR1 as SGDLS and CDR2 as YYNGEE. Trimming removed 3 bases from V and 9 bases from J; junction bases left unmatched: 4. This CDR3 contains 13 residues. CDR3 nucleotides: TGTGCCAGCAGCGGGGGGACAGGGACCATTCAGTACTTC. This gives the protein CASSGGTGTIQYF.

This clonotype showed up just a few times. This sequence joins TRBV11-2 and TRBJ2-5; 8 nucleotides agree with TRBD2. The junction had 9 bases not matched to a gene; V was cut back by 5 bases and J by 4 bases. This CDR3 spans 15 amino acids. Germline values: CDR1 SGHAT, CDR2 FQNNGV. In DNA form, the CDR3 reads TGTGCCAGCAGCGGAGAGGTTCTAGCGGGAGAGACCCAGTACTTC. Translating gives CASSGEVLAGETQYF.

The J gene is TRBJ1-1, the V gene TRBV4-1; the D is unclear. Looked up from germline, CDR1 is MGHRA and CDR2 is YSYEKL. V was shortened by 1 base and J by 2 bases, with 14 bases between the two germline ends. The CDR3 is 16 residues long. Written as DNA, the CDR3 is TGCGCCAGCAGCCAAGTCAGCAAACGGGGAAACACTGAAGCTTTCTTT. This translates into CASSQVSKRGNTEAFF.

J is TRBJ2-5 and V is TRBV6-6, with TRBD1 as a possible D gene (5 bases). The J call is in doubt because the DNA end fits TRBJ2-1 better. Germline V gene data show CDR1 as MNHNY and CDR2 as SVGAGI (reference sequence). This CDR3 has 12 residues. CDR3 nucleotide sequence: TGTGCCAGCCGGCCAGGGTTGGATGAGCAGTTCTTC. Its protein is CASRPGLDEQFF.

The table lists this clonotype with many counts. The rearrangement links TRBV7-9 to TRBJ2-7; no clear D. Trimming stripped 3 bases from V and 3 bases from J, with 6 bases between. Germline V lookup: CDR1 SEHNR, CDR2 FQNEAQ (reference sequence). This CDR3 region has 12 residues. This chain's CDR3 is CASSLSRYEQYF. DNA of the CDR3: TGTGCCAGCAGCTTGTCCCGCTACGAGCAGTACTTC.

The chain has TRBV28 and TRBJ1-2; D is perhaps TRBD1 (5 bases). The V end lost 6 bases, the J end lost 5 bases, and 16 bases lay between the germline ends. Germline V lookup: CDR1 MDHEN, CDR2 SYDVKM. The CDR3 is made up of 14 amino acids. The CDR3 is CASRGDSGWYGYTF. DNA for the CDR3: TGTGCCAGCAGGGGGGACTCAGGATGGTATGGCTACACCTTC.

V and J are TRBV20-1 and TRBJ2-1, with 16 positions matching TRBD2. J lost 2 bases, V lost 6 bases, and 7 bases had no gene match. Per germline, CDR1 DFQATT and CDR2 SNEGSKA (reference sequence). This CDR3 spans 17 amino acids. The CDR3 here is CSATGTSGGDAYNEQFF. The CDR3 region has the DNA TGCAGTGCCACAGGGACTAGCGGGGGGGATGCCTACAATGAGCAGTTCTTC.

The chain is built from TRBV10-3 and TRBJ2-5; TRBD1 matches 7 bases. J lost 3 bases, V lost 3 bases, and 7 bases had no gene match. The CDR3 is 15 amino acids. CDR1 is ENHRY, CDR2 SYGVKD, per germline. The CDR3 spells CAISDGQVIKETQYF. The CDR3 coding sequence is TGTGCCATCAGTGATGGACAGGTCATAAAAGAGACCCAGTACTTC.

The table lists this clonotype with a few counts. V is TRBV5-1 and J is TRBJ1-2, with D hard to call. V lost 0 bases and J lost 2, with 17 bases in between. CDR1 SGHRS and CDR2 YFSETQ come from the germline V gene. This CDR3 comprises 17 residues. CDR3 protein: CASSLGPAGGVNYGYTF. In nucleotides, the CDR3 is TGCGCCAGCAGCTTGGGACCCGCAGGTGGCGTAAACTATGGCTACACCTTC.

J is TRBJ2-7 and V is TRBV29-1; TRBD2 might be the D (5 bases). CDR1 is SQVTM, CDR2 ANQGSEA, per germline. This CDR3 spans 11 amino acids. Trimming left V 4 bases short and J 5 bases short, with 9 bases between. The CDR3 sequence: CSVGGFNEQYF. The CDR3 bases are TGCAGCGTTGGAGGGTTCAACGAGCAGTACTTC.